The rows below give T cell receptor beta chains drawn from one sample of a study of CD8 T cells in Susac syndrome. One entry per CDR3 protein, called by TCRdb with MiXCR from the immunoSEQ multiplex PCR reads. The sample has some 96,000 distinct CDR3 sequences, just under 95% seen once. The sequenced sample consisted of CD4+ T cells from PBMCs. All receptors derive from a human donor with Susac syndrome. CDR3s include the opening cysteine and the closing phenylalanine or tryptophan. D genes are given only for firm matches. Size is omitted from some rows. Given values are once, few, many or a class for expanded clones.

clone size	V gene	J gene	D gene	CDR3 protein	CDR3 DNA
.	TRBV29-1	TRBJ2-3	.	CSVEDRGWGRHTATDTQYF	TGCAGCGTTGAAGATCGAGGCTGGGGACGGCACACAGCCACAGATACGCAGTATTTT
.	TRBV12-3/TRBV12-4	TRBJ1-2	.	CASRRGGLYGYTF	TGTGCCAGCAGGCGAGGGGGACTATATGGCTACACCTTC
.	TRBV20-1	TRBJ1-1	.	CSAPRAMNTEAFF	TGCAGTGCTCCTAGAGCGATGAACACTGAAGCTTTCTTT
.	TRBV4-3	TRBJ2-7	TRBD2	CASSQPGLGPSYEQYF	TGCGCCAGCAGCCAACCGGGACTAGGACCTTCCTACGAGCAGTACTTC
.	TRBV6-1	TRBJ1-6	TRBD1	CASSELGTGVSPLHF	TGTGCCAGCAGTGAGTTAGGGACAGGGGTGTCACCCCTCCACTTT
.	TRBV6-5	TRBJ2-7	.	CACRGAYEQYF	TGTGCCTGCCGAGGCGCGTACGAGCAGTACTTC
.	TRBV7-9	TRBJ2-5	.	CASSPESETQYF	TGTGCCAGCAGCCCCGAATCGGAGACCCAGTACTTC
.	TRBV20-1	TRBJ1-4	.	CSARPGVGEKLFF	TGCAGCGCTAGACCGGGAGTAGGTGAAAAACTGTTTTTT
once	TRBV9	TRBJ2-3	.	CASSLSGAIDTQYF	TGTGCCAGCAGCCTTAGTGGGGCCATAGATACGCAGTATTTT
once	TRBV20-1	TRBJ2-7	.	CSASRERYEQYF	TGCAGTGCTTCTCGGGAGAGGTACGAGCAGTACTTC
.	TRBV9	TRBJ1-1	.	CASSPPRSRAFF	TGTGCCAGCAGCCCCCCCCGATCCCGAGCTTTCTTT
once	TRBV29-1	TRBJ1-2	.	CSVEDQGGYTF	TGCAGCGTTGAAGATCAGGGTGGCTACACCTTC
.	TRBV20-1	TRBJ2-3	TRBD2	CSALTSGLADTQYF	TGCAGTGCTTTGACTAGCGGGCTGGCAGATACGCAGTATTTT
.	TRBV29-1	TRBJ2-1	.	CSVDGTDEGYNEQFF	TGCAGCGTTGATGGGACCGATGAGGGGTACAATGAGCAGTTCTTC
few	TRBV20-1	TRBJ1-2	TRBD1	CSAPTGDYGYTF	TGCAGTGCTCCGACAGGGGATTATGGCTACACCTTC
.	TRBV29-1	TRBJ2-2	TRBD1	CSVRQGANTGELFF	TGCAGCGTTCGGCAGGGGGCGAACACCGGGGAGCTGTTTTTT
.	TRBV14	TRBJ2-5	.	CASSRELGLETQYF	TGTGCCAGCAGCCGGGAGCTTGGACTGGAGACCCAGTACTTC
.	TRBV16	TRBJ1-2	.	CASSQDIYGYTF	TGTGCCAGCAGCCAGGACATTTATGGCTACACCTTC
.	TRBV15	TRBJ1-2	TRBD1	CATSPGTGKNYGYTF	TGTGCCACCAGCCCTGGGACAGGGAAAAACTATGGCTACACCTTC
.	TRBV12-3/TRBV12-4	TRBJ2-6	TRBD1	CASRPDRGRDGANVLTF	TGTGCCAGCAGACCGGACAGGGGGCGGGATGGGGCCAACGTCCTGACTTTC
.	TRBV30	TRBJ2-1	.	CAWTLHGSSYNEQFF	TGTGCCTGGACCCTCCACGGAAGCTCCTACAATGAGCAGTTCTTC
.	TRBV13	TRBJ2-5	.	CASSLDGTPYNQETQYF	TGTGCCAGCAGCTTAGACGGGACGCCTTACAACCAAGAGACCCAGTACTTC
.	TRBV30	TRBJ1-6	.	CAWRFSADNSPLHF	TGTGCCTGGAGGTTCTCCGCCGATAATTCACCCCTCCACTTT
.	TRBV7-3	TRBJ2-6	TRBD2	CASSLSSGGSGANVLTF	TGTGCCAGCAGCTTATCTAGCGGGGGCTCTGGGGCCAACGTCCTGACTTTC
.	TRBV28	TRBJ2-1	.	CASSLSPRAGRRYNEQFF	TGTGCCAGCAGTTTATCCCCCCGGGCAGGAAGGCGTTACAATGAGCAGTTCTTC
.	TRBV30	TRBJ1-5	.	CASQTAGLNQPQHF	TGTGCCTCTCAGACGGCAGGCCTCAATCAGCCCCAGCATTTT
.	TRBV20-1	TRBJ2-5	.	CSAGETALGGTQYF	TGCAGTGCCGGGGAAACGGCTTTGGGAGGGACCCAGTACTTC
.	TRBV5-4	TRBJ2-7	TRBD1	CATSLRGGRYEQYF	TGTGCCACCAGCTTGCGAGGGGGCCGGTACGAGCAGTACTTC
.	TRBV12-3/TRBV12-4	TRBJ2-3	.	CASTGAPFTDTQYF	TGTGCCAGCACAGGGGCCCCATTCACAGATACGCAGTATTTT
.	TRBV16	TRBJ1-6	.	CASKEGGNSPLHF	TGTGCCAGCAAGGAAGGGGGTAATTCACCCCTCCACTTT
.	TRBV12-3/TRBV12-4	TRBJ2-2	.	CASRVGTGELFF	TGTGCCAGCAGGGTAGGCACCGGGGAGCTGTTTTTT
once	TRBV18	TRBJ2-7	.	CASSPSGSYEQYF	TGTGCCAGCTCACCTTCGGGATCCTACGAGCAGTACTTC
.	TRBV20-1	TRBJ1-3	.	CSASLEAGNTIYF	TGCAGTGCTAGCCTGGAGGCTGGAAACACCATATATTTT